The source of this T cell receptor beta chain is a study of cytomegalovirus exposure and HLA in healthy donors. PCR primers comprised 60 Vbeta and 13 Jbeta primers. Sequenced by immunoSEQ multiplex PCR; TCRdb stores in-frame clones only, minus some. This sample yields roughly 160,000 clones, of which about four fifths are seen a single time; approximately 12% belongs to the top ten. For this clone: Antigen specificity is unknown. Other DNA sequences within the sample encode an identical CDR3.

The study, taken as a whole, reports: One later analysis reportedly identified an Asian-associated ancestry cluster that showed fewer N-insertions than the roughly 600-donor mean. Data from an earlier analysis indicated that most TCR beta V segments were productive either about 87% or about 30% of the time. With further analysis later on, most CMV-associated TCR beta chains appeared HLA-restricted. 16,951 TCR beta sequences were associated with HLA alleles at 0.05 false discovery rate in a later analysis.

CDR3 size: 11 residues. The ends were cut back, 6 bases at V and 4 bases at J, with 7 bases in the middle. Germline lookup yields CDR1 SEHNR and CDR2 FQNEAQ (reference sequence). The receptor was isolated from a man aged 45-65 years in good health and CMV-seropositive. The chain carries TRBV7-9 and TRBJ2-7; D is ambiguous. The specimen sequenced was PBMCs. The DNA of the CDR3 is TGTGCCAGCAGTCCTTCTTACGAGCAGTACTTC. As protein: CASSPSYEQYF.